These 18 T cell receptor beta chains share one sample of origin, sequenced in a study of blood T cell repertoires in COVID-19. The protocol was immunoSEQ multiplex PCR, while the TCRdb copy is restricted to in-frame clones and leaves out a portion. The repertoire holds about 190,000 clones, with more than 75% as singletons. Specimen: peripheral blood. The receptors stem from a human donor in a cohort sampled during active COVID-19.

The gene calls are TRBV7-6 and TRBJ2-2; D is perhaps TRBD2 (6 bases). V lost 1 base to trimming and J lost 6 bases, with 6 bases between them. Germline CDR1 and CDR2: SGHVS and FNYEAQ. CDR3 length: 13 residues. For the CDR3, the DNA is TGTGCCAGCAGCTTAGGGGGGGCCGGGGAGCTGTTTTTT. Protein sequence: CASSLGGAGELFF.

The rearrangement joins TRBV5-1 to TRBJ2-7; D is possibly TRBD1 (6 bases). Trimming shortened V by 3 bases and J by 4 bases, and 14 bases separated the two germline ends. This CDR3 spans 14 amino acids. Germline V lookup: CDR1 SGHRS, CDR2 YFSETQ. The chain's CDR3 is CASSSSGGAYEQYF. Here the CDR3 DNA reads TGCGCCAGCAGCTCCTCTGGGGGCGCGTACGAGCAGTACTTC. Supplemented by reference TRBV5-1 and TRBJ2-7, the full variable domain reads KAGVTQTPRYLIKTRGQQVTLSCSPISGHRSVSWYQQTPGQGLQFLFEYFSETQRNKGNFPGRFSGRQFSNSRSEMNVSTLELGDSALYLCASSSSGGAYEQYFGPGTRLTVT.

The count of this clone is one. The genes are TRBV4-3 and TRBJ2-2; D perhaps matches TRBD2 (5 bases). The CDR3 is 15 residues long. The V end lost 4 bases, the J end lost 5 bases, and 14 bases lay between the germline ends. Germline values: CDR1 LGHNA, CDR2 YSLEER. The CDR3 nucleotides are TGCGCCAGCAGCCGCCAATTGACGGGGACCGGGGAGCTGTTTTTT. This codes for CASSRQLTGTGELFF.

The chain couples TRBV19 to TRBJ2-7; D is unclear. CDR1 is LNHDA and CDR2 is SQIVND in the germline V gene (reference sequence). Between the trimmed V and J ends, which lost 5 bases and 1 base, there was a span of 9 bases. This CDR3 is 13 amino acids long. The DNA of the CDR3 is TGTGCCAGTAGTGAGACTGTTTCCTACGAGCAGTACTTC. This sequence encodes CASSETVSYEQYF.

V usage is TRBV5-1 and J usage is TRBJ2-5, with a tentative D call TRBD2 (6 bases). V shed 5 bases and J shed 5 bases, with 16 bases lying between them. The CDR3 is 14 residues long. In germline, CDR1 is SGHRS, CDR2 YFSETQ. The CDR3 nucleotides read TGCGCCAGCAGAGCCCCTAGGGAGGTGGAGACCCAGTACTTC. Its protein product is CASRAPREVETQYF.

V usage is TRBV5-1 and J usage is TRBJ2-1, with TRBD2 matching over 9 bases. The CDR3 has 14 amino acids. CDR1 and CDR2 (germline): SGHRS, YFSETQ. V dropped 4 bases and J dropped 6; count of bases not matched to a gene: 5. CDR3 protein: CASSGTSRFNEQFF. The CDR3 nucleotides are TGCGCCAGCAGCGGGACTAGCCGATTCAATGAGCAGTTCTTC.

The chain carries TRBV4-1 and TRBJ2-3; the match to TRBD1 covers 7 bases. Trimming removed 1 base from V and 4 bases from J; junction bases left unmatched: 11. The CDR3 consists of 17 residues. Germline lookup yields CDR1 MGHRA and CDR2 YSYEKL. The CDR3 region is CASSQVGTEGYSDTQYF. The DNA of the CDR3 is TGCGCCAGCAGCCAAGTGGGGACAGAGGGTTATTCAGATACGCAGTATTTT.

The CDR3 protein is CASSMASGRAETQYF. DNA of the CDR3: TGCGCCAGCAGCATGGCTAGCGGGAGGGCCGAGACCCAGTACTTC. This chain uses TRBV5-1 with TRBJ2-5, with TRBD2 matching 12 bases. The CDR3 has 15 amino acids. CDR1 is SGHRS, CDR2 YFSETQ, per germline. V was pared by 4 bases and J by 5 bases, with 6 bases of the junction left unmatched. The complete variable domain, with remaining parts taken from reference TRBV5-1 and TRBJ2-5, reads KAGVTQTPRYLIKTRGQQVTLSCSPISGHRSVSWYQQTPGQGLQFLFEYFSETQRNKGNFPGRFSGRQFSNSRSEMNVSTLELGDSALYLCASSMASGRAETQYFGPGTRLLVL.

This sequence joins TRBV7-2 and TRBJ2-7, with D unresolved. Looked up from germline, CDR1 is SGHTA and CDR2 is FQGNSA. V gave up 5 bases and J gave up 1 base, with 21 bases separating them. The CDR3 spans 17 residues. The CDR3 DNA follows: TGTGCCAGCAGCACCCGGAGTCCAGCGTCAGAATCCTACGAGCAGTACTTC. Residues: CASSTRSPASESYEQYF.

The chain has TRBV2 and TRBJ2-5; TRBD1 is a possible D gene (5 bases). CDR1 is SNHLY and CDR2 is FYNNEI in the germline V gene. The CDR3 is 14 amino acids. The V gene lost 5 bases and the J gene lost 1 base, with 11 bases spanning the gap. CDR3 sequence (DNA): TGTGCCAGCAGTTTAACAGGATCCCAAGAGACCCAGTACTTC. This encodes CASSLTGSQETQYF.

This chain uses TRBV30 with TRBJ1-2; 9 positions match TRBD1. The CDR3 totals 13 residues. With V trimmed by 0 bases and J by 7 bases, 3 bases remained unmatched. Germline CDR1 is GTSNPN and CDR2 is SVGIG (reference sequence). CDR3 sequence reads: CAWSVQGALGYTF. The CDR3 nucleotides are TGTGCCTGGAGTGTACAGGGGGCGCTTGGCTACACCTTC.

This clone was picked up one time. The chain joins TRBV5-6 to TRBJ2-7, with D maybe TRBD2 (5 bases). Germline loops: CDR1 SGHDT, CDR2 YYEEEE. Between the trimmed V and J ends, which lost 4 bases and 2 bases, there was a span of 13 bases. The CDR3 contains 14 residues. CDR3 nucleotides: TGTGCCAGCAGCCAAAGCGGTACCACCTACGAGCAGTACTTC. It codes for CASSQSGTTYEQYF.

The chain is built from TRBV5-6 and TRBJ2-7, with a possible D match to TRBD2 (6 bases). The CDR3 loop spans 14 amino acids. Germline CDR1 SGHDT, CDR2 YYEEEE. Trimming shortened V by 0 bases and J by 4 bases, and 11 bases separated the two germline ends. The CDR3 DNA reads TGTGCCAGCAGCTTGGGCAGGGAGGCGTACGAGCAGTACTTC. This encodes CASSLGREAYEQYF.

This clone appeared a few times. The chain is built from TRBV6-6 and TRBJ2-7; 7 bases map to TRBD1. V was pared by 5 bases and J by 7 bases, with 8 bases of the junction left unmatched. The germline V gene has CDR1 MNHNY and CDR2 SVGAGI (reference sequence). This CDR3 comprises 13 residues. The CDR3 reads CASSRLQGREQYF. DNA for the CDR3: TGTGCCAGCAGTCGGCTACAGGGGAGAGAGCAGTACTTC.

The rearrangement uses TRBV6-2 or TRBV6-3 and TRBJ2-5; D gene ambiguous. V lost 0 bases and J lost 5, with 7 bases in between. CDR1 and CDR2 from the germline V gene are MNHEY and SVGEGT. CDR3 length equals 13 residues. CDR3 loop: CASSYSEWETQYF. CDR3 bases: TGTGCCAGCAGTTACTCGGAGTGGGAGACCCAGTACTTC.

DNA of the CDR3: TGTGCCAGCAGCCCGGACAGGGGGCAAGAGACCCAGTACTTC. This codes for CASSPDRGQETQYF. The genes are TRBV7-2 and TRBJ2-5, with 10 bases lining up with TRBD1. Per germline, CDR1 SGHTA and CDR2 FQGNSA. This CDR3 has 14 residues. V was pared by 5 bases and J by 2 bases, with 2 bases of the junction left unmatched.

The chain links TRBV5-1 to TRBJ1-4, with 9 bases fitting TRBD1. The CDR3 spans 16 residues. Germline CDR1 and CDR2: SGHRS and YFSETQ. The junction had 11 bases not matched to a gene; V was cut back by 3 bases and J by 8 bases. CDR3 sequence: CASSSITGTGSEKLFF. The CDR3 DNA reads TGCGCCAGCAGCTCAATAACCGGGACAGGGTCCGAAAAACTGTTTTTT.

CDR3: CASSGWDTNEQYF. The CDR3 bases are TGTGCCAGCAGCGGTTGGGACACTAACGAGCAGTACTTC. This chain joins TRBV9 and TRBJ2-7; a weak D match, TRBD1 (6 bases). CDR3 size: 13 residues. Germline lookup yields CDR1 SGDLS and CDR2 YYNGEE. The V end was cut by 3 bases, the J end by 5 bases, with 12 bases between.